This TCR beta chain emerged from a study of T cell changes during pregnancy in multiple sclerosis. The method was immunoSEQ multiplex PCR; TCRdb's version includes in-frame clones alone and lacks a portion of them. The sample includes fewer than 85,000 clones, around 90% of them seen just once. The CDR3 runs to 15 residues. Germline CDR1 reads MNHEY; CDR2 reads SVGAGI. The V and J ends lost 1 base and 5 bases respectively, with 14 bases between them. This TCR was recovered from a female donor with multiple sclerosis, enrolled in a pregnancy study. The genes are TRBV6-5 and TRBJ1-2, with D perhaps TRBD1 (5 bases). The sample in question was peripheral blood, obtained in the second trimester of pregnancy. CDR3 amino acids: CASSYFQGSIYGYTF. The DNA for the CDR3 is TGTGCCAGCAGTTACTTTCAGGGTTCTATATATGGCTACACCTTC.